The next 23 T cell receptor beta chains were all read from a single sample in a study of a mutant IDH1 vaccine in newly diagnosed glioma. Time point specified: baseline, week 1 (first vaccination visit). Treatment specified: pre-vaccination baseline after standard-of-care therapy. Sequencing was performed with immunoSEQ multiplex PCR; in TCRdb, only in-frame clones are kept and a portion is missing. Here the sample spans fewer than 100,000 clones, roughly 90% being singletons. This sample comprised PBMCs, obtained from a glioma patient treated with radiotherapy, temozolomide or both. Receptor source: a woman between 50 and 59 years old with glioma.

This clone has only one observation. The DNA for the CDR3 is TGCGCCAGCAGCTTTGCCAGGGTCGATTATGGCTACACCTTC. Its protein is CASSFARVDYGYTF. The V gene is TRBV5-1, the J gene TRBJ1-2; weak D call: TRBD1 (5 bases). Deletions cut 2 bases from V and 5 bases from J, with 13 bases between. The CDR3 has 14 residues. The germline gives CDR1 SGHRS, CDR2 YFSETQ.

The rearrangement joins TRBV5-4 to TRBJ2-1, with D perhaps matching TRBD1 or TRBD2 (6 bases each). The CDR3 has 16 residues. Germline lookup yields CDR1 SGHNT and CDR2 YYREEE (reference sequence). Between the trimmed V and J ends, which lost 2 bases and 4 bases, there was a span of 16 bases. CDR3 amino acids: CASSLRPGALYNEQFF. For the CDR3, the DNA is TGTGCCAGCAGCTTACGTCCGGGGGCCCTTTACAATGAGCAGTTCTTC.

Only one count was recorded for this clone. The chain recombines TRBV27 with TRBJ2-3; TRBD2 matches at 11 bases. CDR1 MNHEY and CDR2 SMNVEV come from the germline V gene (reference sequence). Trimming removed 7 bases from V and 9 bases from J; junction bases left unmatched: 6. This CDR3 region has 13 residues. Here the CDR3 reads CASNTSGRDTQYF. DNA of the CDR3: TGTGCCAGCAATACTAGCGGGAGAGACACGCAGTATTTT.

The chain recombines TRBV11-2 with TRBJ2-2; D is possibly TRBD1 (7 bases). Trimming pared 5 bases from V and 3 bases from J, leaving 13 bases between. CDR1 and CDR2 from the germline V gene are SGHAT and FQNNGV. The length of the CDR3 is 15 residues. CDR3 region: CASSLRGRYTGELFF. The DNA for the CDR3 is TGTGCCAGCAGCCTCAGGGGGAGGTACACCGGGGAGCTGTTTTTT.

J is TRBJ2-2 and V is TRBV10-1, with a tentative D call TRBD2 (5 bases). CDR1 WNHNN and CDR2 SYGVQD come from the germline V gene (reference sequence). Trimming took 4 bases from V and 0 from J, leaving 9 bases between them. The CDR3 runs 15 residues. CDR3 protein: CASSAGTANTGELFF. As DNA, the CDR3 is TGCGCCAGCAGTGCGGGAACCGCGAACACCGGGGAGCTGTTTTTT.

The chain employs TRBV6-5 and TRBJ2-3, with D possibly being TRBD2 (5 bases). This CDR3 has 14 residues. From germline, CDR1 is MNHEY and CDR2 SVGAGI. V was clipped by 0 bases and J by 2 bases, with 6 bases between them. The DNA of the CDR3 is TGTGCCAGCAGTTACTCGGACTTCACAGATACGCAGTATTTT. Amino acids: CASSYSDFTDTQYF.

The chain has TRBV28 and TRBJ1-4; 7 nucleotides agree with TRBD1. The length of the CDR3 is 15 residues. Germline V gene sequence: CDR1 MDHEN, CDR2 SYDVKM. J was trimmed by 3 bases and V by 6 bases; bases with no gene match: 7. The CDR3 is CASRSYRGANEKLFF. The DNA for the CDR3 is TGTGCCAGCAGATCCTACAGGGGTGCTAATGAAAAACTGTTTTTT.

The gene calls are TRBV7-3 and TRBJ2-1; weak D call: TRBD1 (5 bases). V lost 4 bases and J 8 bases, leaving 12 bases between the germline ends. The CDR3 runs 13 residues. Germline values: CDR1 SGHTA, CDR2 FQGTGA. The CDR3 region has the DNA TGTGCCAGCAGCTATATTAGGGGCCATGAGCAGTTCTTC. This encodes CASSYIRGHEQFF.

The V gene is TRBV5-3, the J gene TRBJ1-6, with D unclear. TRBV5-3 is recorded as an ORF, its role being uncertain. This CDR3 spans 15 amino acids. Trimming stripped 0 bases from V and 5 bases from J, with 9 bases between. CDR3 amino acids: CARSLVAANNSPLHF. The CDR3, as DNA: TGTGCCAGAAGCTTGGTAGCAGCTAATAATTCACCCCTCCACTTT.

CDR3 nucleotide sequence: TGTGCCAGTAGAACACCCGGGACACCAACCTACGAGCAGTACTTC. Its protein is CASRTPGTPTYEQYF. The chain has TRBV19 and TRBJ2-7; TRBD1 might be the D (6 bases). Deletions cut 6 bases from V and 2 bases from J, with 17 bases between. The length of the CDR3 is 15 residues. Germline V CDR1 and CDR2: LNHDA, SQIVND (reference sequence).

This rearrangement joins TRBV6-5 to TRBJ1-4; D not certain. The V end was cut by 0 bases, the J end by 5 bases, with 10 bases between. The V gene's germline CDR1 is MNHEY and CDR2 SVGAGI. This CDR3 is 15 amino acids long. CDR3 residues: CASSYSNRENEKLFF. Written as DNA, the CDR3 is TGTGCCAGCAGTTACTCGAATAGGGAGAATGAAAAACTGTTTTTT.

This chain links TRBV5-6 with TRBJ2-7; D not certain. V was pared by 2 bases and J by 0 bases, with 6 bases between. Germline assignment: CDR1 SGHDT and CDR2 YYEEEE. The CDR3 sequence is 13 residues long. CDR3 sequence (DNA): TGTGCCAGCAGCTTCGGTTCCTCCTACGAGCAGTACTTC. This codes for CASSFGSSYEQYF.

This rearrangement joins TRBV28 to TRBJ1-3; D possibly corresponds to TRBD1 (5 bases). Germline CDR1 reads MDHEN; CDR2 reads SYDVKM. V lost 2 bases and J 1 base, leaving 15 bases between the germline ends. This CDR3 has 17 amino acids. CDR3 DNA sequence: TGTGCCAGCAGTTTAACGTCAGGGAGAAGATCTGGAAACACCATATATTTT. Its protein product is CASSLTSGRRSGNTIYF.

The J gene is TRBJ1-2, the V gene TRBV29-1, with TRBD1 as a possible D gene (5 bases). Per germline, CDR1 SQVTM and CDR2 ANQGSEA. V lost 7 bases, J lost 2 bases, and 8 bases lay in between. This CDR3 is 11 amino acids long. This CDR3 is CSGGTNYGYTF. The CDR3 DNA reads TGCAGCGGGGGGACGAACTATGGCTACACCTTC. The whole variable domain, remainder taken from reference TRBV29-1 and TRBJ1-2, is SAVISQKPSRDICQRGTSLTIQCQVDSQVTMMFWYRQQPGQSLTLIATANQGSEATYESGFVIDKFPISRPNLTFSTLTVSNMSPEDSSIYLCSGGTNYGYTFGSGTRLTVV.

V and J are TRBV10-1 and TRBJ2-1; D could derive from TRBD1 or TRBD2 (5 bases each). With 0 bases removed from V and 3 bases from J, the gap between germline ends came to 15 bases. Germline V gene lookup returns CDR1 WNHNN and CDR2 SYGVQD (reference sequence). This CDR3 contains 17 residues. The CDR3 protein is CASSESRTTGRYNEQFF. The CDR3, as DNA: TGCGCCAGCAGTGAGTCTCGCACGACGGGGCGCTACAATGAGCAGTTCTTC.

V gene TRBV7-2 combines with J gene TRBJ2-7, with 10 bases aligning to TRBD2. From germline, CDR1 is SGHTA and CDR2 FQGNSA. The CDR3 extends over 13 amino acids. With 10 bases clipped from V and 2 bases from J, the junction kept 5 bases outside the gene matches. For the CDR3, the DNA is TGTGCCACTAGCGGGAGAAATCCCTACGAGCAGTACTTC. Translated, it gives CATSGRNPYEQYF.

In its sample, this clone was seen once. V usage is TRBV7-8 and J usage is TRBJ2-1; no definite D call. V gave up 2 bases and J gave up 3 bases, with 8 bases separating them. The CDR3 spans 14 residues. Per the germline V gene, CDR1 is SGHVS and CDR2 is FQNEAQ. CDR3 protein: CASSLLSYYNEQFF. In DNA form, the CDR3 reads TGTGCCAGCAGCTTATTGAGCTACTACAATGAGCAGTTCTTC.

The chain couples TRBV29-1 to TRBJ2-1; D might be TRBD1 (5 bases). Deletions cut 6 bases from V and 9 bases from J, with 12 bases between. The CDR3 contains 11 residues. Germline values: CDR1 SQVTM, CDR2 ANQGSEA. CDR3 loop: CSVRPGLEQFF. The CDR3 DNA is TGCAGCGTGCGGCCAGGGCTTGAGCAGTTCTTC.

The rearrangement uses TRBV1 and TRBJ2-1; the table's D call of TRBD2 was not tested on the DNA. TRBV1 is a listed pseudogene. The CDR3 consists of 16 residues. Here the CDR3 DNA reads TGCACCAGCAGCCAAGATCATGGGACTAGCGGTACCCGAAGGTTCTTC. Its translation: CTSSQDHGTSGTRRFF.

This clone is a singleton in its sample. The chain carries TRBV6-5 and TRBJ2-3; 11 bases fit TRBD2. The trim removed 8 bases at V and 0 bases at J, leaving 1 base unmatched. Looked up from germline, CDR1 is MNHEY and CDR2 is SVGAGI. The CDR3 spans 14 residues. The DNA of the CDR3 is TGTGCCAGCCGGACTAGCGGGAGCACAGATACGCAGTATTTT. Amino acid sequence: CASRTSGSTDTQYF.

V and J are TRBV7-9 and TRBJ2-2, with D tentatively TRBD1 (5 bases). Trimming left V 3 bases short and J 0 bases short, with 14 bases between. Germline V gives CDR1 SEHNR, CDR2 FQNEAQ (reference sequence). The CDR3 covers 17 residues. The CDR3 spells CASSFRETPANTGELFF. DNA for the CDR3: TGTGCCAGCAGCTTCAGGGAAACCCCCGCGAACACCGGGGAGCTGTTTTTT.

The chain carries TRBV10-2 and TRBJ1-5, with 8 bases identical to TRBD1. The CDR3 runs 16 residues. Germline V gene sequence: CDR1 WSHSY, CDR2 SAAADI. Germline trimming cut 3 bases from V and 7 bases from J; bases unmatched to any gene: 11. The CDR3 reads CASSDFQGAWNQPQHF. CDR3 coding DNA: TGCGCCAGCAGTGACTTCCAGGGGGCTTGGAACCAGCCCCAGCATTTT.

CDR3 protein: CASSPQTGYGYTF. CDR3 nucleotides: TGTGCCAGTAGTCCCCAGACAGGGTATGGCTACACCTTC. The chain couples TRBV19 to TRBJ1-2; 7 bases align to TRBD1. This CDR3 contains 13 residues. Germline loops: CDR1 LNHDA, CDR2 SQIVND (reference sequence). Germline trimming cut 5 bases from V and 5 bases from J; bases unmatched to any gene: 5. Drawing the rest from reference TRBV19 and TRBJ1-2, the complete variable domain is DGGITQSPKYLFRKEGQNVTLSCEQNLNHDAMYWYRQDPGQGLRLIYYSQIVNDFQKGDIAEGYSVSREKKESFPLTVTSAQKNPTAFYLCASSPQTGYGYTFGSGTRLTVV.